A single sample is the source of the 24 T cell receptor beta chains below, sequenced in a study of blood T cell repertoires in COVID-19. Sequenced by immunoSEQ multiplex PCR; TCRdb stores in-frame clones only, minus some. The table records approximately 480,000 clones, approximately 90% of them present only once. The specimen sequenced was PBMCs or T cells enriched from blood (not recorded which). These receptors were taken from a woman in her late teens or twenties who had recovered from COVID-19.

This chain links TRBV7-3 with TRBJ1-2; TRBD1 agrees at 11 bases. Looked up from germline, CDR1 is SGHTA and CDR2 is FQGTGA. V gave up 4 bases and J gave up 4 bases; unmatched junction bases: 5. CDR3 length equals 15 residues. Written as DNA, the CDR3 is TGTGCCAGCAGCTCCGGACAGGGGGCCGGCTATGGCTACACCTTC. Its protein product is CASSSGQGAGYGYTF.

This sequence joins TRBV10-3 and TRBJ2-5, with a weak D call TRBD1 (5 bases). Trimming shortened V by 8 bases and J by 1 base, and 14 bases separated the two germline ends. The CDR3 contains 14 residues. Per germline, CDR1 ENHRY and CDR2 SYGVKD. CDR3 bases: TGTGCCATCCGAAGGGGATCCTTCCAAGAGACCCAGTACTTC. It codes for CAIRRGSFQETQYF.

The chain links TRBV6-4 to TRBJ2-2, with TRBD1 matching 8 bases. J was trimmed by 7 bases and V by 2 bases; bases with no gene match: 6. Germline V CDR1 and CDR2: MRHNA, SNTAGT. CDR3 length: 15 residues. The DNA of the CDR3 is TGTGCCAGCAGTGACGACAGGGGAGGTCACGGGGAGCTGTTTTTT. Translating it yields CASSDDRGGHGELFF.

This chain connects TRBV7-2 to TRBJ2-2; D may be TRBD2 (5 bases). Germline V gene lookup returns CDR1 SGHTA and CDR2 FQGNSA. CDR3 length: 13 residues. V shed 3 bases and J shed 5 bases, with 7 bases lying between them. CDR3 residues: CASSFWTTGELFF. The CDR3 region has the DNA TGTGCCAGCAGCTTTTGGACTACCGGGGAGCTGTTTTTT.

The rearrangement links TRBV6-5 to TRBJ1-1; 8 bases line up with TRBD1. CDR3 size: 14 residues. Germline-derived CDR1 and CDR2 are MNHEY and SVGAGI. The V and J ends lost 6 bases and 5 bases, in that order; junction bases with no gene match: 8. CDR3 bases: TGTGCCAGCAGCCCAGACAGGGGTGGGACTGAAGCTTTCTTT. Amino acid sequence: CASSPDRGGTEAFF.

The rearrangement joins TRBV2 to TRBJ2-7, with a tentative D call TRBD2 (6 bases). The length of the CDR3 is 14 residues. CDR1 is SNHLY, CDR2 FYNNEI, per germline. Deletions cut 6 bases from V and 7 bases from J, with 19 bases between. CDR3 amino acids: CASSLLQAEGEQYF. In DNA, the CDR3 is TGTGCCAGCAGCCTGCTCCAGGCGGAGGGAGAGCAGTACTTC.

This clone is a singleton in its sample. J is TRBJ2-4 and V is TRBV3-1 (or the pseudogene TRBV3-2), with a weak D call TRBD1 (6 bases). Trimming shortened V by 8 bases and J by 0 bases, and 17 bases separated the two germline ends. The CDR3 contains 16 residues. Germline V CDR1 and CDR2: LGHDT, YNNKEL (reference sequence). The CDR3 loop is CASAPQGSIAKNIQYF. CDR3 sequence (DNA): TGTGCCAGCGCCCCCCAGGGGTCGATAGCCAAAAACATTCAGTACTTC.

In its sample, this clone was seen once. CDR3 protein: CASSQGQNQPQHF. In DNA, the CDR3 is TGCGCCAGCAGCCAAGGACAGAATCAGCCCCAGCATTTT. The chain has TRBV5-1 and TRBJ1-5; D may be TRBD1 (6 bases). This CDR3 is 13 amino acids long. Trimming removed 4 bases from V and 4 bases from J, with 9 bases in between. Germline V CDR1 and CDR2: SGHRS, YFSETQ.

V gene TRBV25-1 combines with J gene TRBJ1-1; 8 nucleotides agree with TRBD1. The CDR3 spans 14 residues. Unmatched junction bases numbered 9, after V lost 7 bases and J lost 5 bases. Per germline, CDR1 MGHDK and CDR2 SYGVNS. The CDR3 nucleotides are TGTGCCAGCATGCTCAGGGGGCGGGATACTGAAGCTTTCTTT. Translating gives CASMLRGRDTEAFF.

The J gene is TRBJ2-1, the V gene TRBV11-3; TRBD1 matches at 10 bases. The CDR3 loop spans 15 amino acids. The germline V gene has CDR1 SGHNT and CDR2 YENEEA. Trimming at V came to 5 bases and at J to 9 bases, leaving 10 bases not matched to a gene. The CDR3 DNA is TGTGCCAGCAGCCCTGGGACAGGGGATGGCAGTGAGCAGTTCTTC. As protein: CASSPGTGDGSEQFF. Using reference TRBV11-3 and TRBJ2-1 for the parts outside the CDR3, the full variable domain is EAGVVQSPRYKIIEKKQPVAFWCNPISGHNTLYWYLQNLGQGPELLIRYENEEAVDDSQLPKDRFSAERLKGVDSTLKIQPAELGDSAVYLCASSPGTGDGSEQFFGPGTRLTVL.

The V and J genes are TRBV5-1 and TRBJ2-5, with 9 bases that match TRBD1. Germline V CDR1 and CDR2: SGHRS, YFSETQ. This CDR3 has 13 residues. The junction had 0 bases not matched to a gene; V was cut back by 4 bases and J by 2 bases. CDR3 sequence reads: CASSGQGQETQYF. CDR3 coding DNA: TGCGCCAGCAGCGGACAGGGGCAAGAGACCCAGTACTTC. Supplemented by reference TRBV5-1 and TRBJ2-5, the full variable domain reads KAGVTQTPRYLIKTRGQQVTLSCSPISGHRSVSWYQQTPGQGLQFLFEYFSETQRNKGNFPGRFSGRQFSNSRSEMNVSTLELGDSALYLCASSGQGQETQYFGPGTRLLVL.

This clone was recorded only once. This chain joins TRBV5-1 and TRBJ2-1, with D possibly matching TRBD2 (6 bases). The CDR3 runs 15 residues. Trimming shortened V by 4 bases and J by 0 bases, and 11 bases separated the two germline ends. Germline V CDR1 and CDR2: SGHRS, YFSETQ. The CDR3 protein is CASSPRTNSYNEQFF. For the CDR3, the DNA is TGCGCCAGCAGCCCCCGGACTAACTCCTACAATGAGCAGTTCTTC.

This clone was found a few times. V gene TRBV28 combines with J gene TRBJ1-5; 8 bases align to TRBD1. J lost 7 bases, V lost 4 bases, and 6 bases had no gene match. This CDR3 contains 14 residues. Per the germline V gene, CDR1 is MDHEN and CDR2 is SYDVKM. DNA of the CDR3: TGTGCCAGCAGTTCGGACAGGGCCGGCCAGCCCCAGCATTTT. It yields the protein CASSSDRAGQPQHF.

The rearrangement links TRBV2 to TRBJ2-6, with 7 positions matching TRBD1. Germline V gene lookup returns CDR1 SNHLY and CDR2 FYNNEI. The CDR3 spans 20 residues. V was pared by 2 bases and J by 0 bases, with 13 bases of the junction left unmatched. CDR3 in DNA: TGTGCCAGCAGTGAATATGGACAGGTGACGACCCTCTCTGGGGCCAACGTCCTGACTTTC. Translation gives CASSEYGQVTTLSGANVLTF.

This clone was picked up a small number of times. CDR3 sequence: CASSYSNHRSYGYTF. The DNA for the CDR3 is TGTGCCAGCAGTTACTCGAACCACAGGAGCTATGGCTACACCTTC. The V and J genes are TRBV6-5 and TRBJ1-2; D may be TRBD1 (5 bases). The CDR3 sequence is 15 residues long. CDR1 MNHEY and CDR2 SVGAGI come from the germline V gene. The V and J ends lost 0 bases and 4 bases respectively, with 12 bases between them.

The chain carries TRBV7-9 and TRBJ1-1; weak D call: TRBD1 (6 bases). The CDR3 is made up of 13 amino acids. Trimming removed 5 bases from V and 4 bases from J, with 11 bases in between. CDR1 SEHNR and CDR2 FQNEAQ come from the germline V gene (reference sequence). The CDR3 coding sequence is TGTGCCAGCAGCCCTCAGGGGTCCACTGAAGCTTTCTTT. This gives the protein CASSPQGSTEAFF.

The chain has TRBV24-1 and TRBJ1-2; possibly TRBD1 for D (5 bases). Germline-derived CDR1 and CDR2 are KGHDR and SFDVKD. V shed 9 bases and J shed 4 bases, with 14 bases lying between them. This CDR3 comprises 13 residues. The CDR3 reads CATAQEIAYGYTF. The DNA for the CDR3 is TGTGCCACCGCACAGGAGATAGCCTATGGCTACACCTTC.

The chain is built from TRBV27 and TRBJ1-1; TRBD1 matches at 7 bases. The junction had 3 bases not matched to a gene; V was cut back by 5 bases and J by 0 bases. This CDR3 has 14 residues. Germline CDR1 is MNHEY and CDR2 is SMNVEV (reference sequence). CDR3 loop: CASSMTGLNTEAFF. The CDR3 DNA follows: TGTGCCAGCAGTATGACAGGGCTGAACACTGAAGCTTTCTTT.

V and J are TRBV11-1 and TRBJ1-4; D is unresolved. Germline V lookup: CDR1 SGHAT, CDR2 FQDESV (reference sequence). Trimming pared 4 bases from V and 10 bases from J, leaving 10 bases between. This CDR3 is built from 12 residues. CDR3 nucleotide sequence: TGTGCCAGCAGCTCGGGTGCGGGAAAACTGTTTTTT. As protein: CASSSGAGKLFF.

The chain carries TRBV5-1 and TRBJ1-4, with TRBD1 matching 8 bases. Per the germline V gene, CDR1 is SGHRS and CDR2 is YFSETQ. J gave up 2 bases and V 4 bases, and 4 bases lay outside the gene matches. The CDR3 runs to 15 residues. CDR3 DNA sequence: TGCGCCAGCAGCAGAGGACAGGGCACTAATGAAAAACTGTTTTTT. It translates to CASSRGQGTNEKLFF.

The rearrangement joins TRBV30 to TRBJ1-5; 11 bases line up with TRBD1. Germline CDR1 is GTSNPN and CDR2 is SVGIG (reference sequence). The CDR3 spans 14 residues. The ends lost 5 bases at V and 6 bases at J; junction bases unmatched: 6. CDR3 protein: CAWADRGRAQPQHF. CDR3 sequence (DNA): TGTGCCTGGGCGGACAGGGGGCGCGCTCAGCCCCAGCATTTT.

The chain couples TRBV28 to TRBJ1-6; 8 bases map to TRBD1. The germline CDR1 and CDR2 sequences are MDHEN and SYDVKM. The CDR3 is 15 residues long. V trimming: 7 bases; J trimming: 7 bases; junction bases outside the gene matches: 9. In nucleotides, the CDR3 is TGTGCCAGCACCCCTACCGACAGGGGAAATTCACCCCTCCACTTT. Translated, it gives CASTPTDRGNSPLHF. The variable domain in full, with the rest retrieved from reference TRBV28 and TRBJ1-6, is DVKVTQSSRYLVKRTGEKVFLECVQDMDHENMFWYRQDPGLGLRLIYFSYDVKMKEKGDIPEGYSVSREKKERFSLILESASTNQTSMYLCASTPTDRGNSPLHFGNGTRLTVT.

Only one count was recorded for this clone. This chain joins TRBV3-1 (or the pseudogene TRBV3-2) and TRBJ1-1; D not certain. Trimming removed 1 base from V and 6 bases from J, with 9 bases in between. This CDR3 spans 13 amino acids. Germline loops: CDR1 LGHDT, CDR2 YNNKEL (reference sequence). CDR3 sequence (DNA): TGTGCCAGCAGCCAAGTTGCGAGCGCTGAAGCTTTCTTT. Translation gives CASSQVASAEAFF.

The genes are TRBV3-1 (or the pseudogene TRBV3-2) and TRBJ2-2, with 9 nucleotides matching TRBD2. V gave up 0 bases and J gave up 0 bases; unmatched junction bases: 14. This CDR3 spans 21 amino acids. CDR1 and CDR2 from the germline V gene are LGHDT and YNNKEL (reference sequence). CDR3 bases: TGTGCCAGCAGCCAAGAAGGAGTGAGAGCGGGGGGTCCTACGAACACCGGGGAGCTGTTTTTT. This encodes CASSQEGVRAGGPTNTGELFF.